This is a list of T cell receptor beta chains from one sample in a study of blood T cell repertoires in COVID-19. The table came from immunoSEQ multiplex PCR; TCRdb's copy has only in-frame clones and leaves some out. This sample yields 300,000 to 350,000 clones, of which roughly 85% are seen a single time; about 4.2% belongs to the top ten. The specimen was PBMCs or T cells enriched from blood (not recorded which). The receptor set was obtained from a woman between 40 and 50 years old with acute COVID-19. Both conserved end residues are part of each CDR3. A D gene is named only where the DNA matches it firmly. Clone size is stated in some rows and not others, as once, few, many or a class when expanded.

TRBV15	TRBJ1-5	many	TRBD1	CATDTRQGAVGEPQHF	TGTGCCACCGATACCAGACAGGGGGCGGTCGGAGAGCCCCAGCATTTT
TRBV21-1	TRBJ1-3	-	-	CASSMDRNLSDGNTIYF	TGTGCCAGCAGCATGGACAGGAACCTCTCGGATGGAAACACCATATATTTT
TRBV4-1	TRBJ1-2	-	TRBD1	CASSHRDRGGYTF	TGCGCCAGCAGCCACCGGGACAGGGGAGGCTACACCTTC
TRBV5-4	TRBJ1-1	-	TRBD1	CASSLQGSPTEAFF	TGTGCCAGCAGCCTACAGGGGTCCCCCACTGAAGCTTTCTTT
TRBV14	TRBJ1-1	-	TRBD1	CASSRSAGGTGEAFF	TGTGCCAGCAGCAGATCGGCGGGGGGGACAGGTGAAGCTTTCTTT
TRBV10-3	TRBJ1-6	-	TRBD1	CAITDRGPSPLHF	TGTGCCATCACGGACAGGGGGCCTTCACCCCTCCACTTT
TRBV3-1/TRBV3-2	TRBJ1-6	-	-	CASSQALRGGGYNSPLHF	TGTGCCAGCAGCCAAGCATTACGGGGTGGAGGGTATAATTCACCCCTCCACTTT
TRBV4-2	TRBJ2-3	-	-	CASSPHKGVTTTDTQYF	TGTGCCAGCAGCCCCCACAAGGGGGTCACTACCACAGATACGCAGTATTTT
TRBV6-5	TRBJ2-7	-	TRBD2	CASSYEDSGWSGEQYF	TGTGCCAGCAGTTACGAGGATAGCGGGTGGTCCGGCGAGCAGTACTTC
TRBV5-1	TRBJ2-1	-	TRBD2	CASSFPSGSGGEQFF	TGCGCCAGCAGCTTTCCAAGCGGGAGCGGCGGTGAGCAGTTCTTC
TRBV9	TRBJ1-3	-	-	CASSGFSGVTGNTIYF	TGTGCCAGCAGCGGTTTTAGCGGGGTAACCGGAAACACCATATATTTT
TRBV12-5	TRBJ1-3	-	-	CASDGGNTIYF	TGTGCTAGTGACGGTGGAAACACCATATATTTT
TRBV4-1	TRBJ2-7	once	-	CASSAGPSRSSYEQYF	TGCGCCAGCAGCGCGGGCCCCTCCCGAAGCTCCTACGAGCAGTACTTC
TRBV10-3	TRBJ1-1	once	TRBD1	CAISGGFDRGNTEAFF	TGTGCCATCAGTGGTGGGTTTGACAGGGGTAACACTGAAGCTTTCTTT
TRBV9	TRBJ1-2	-	TRBD1	CASSPDGTGNGYTF	TGTGCCAGCAGCCCAGACGGGACAGGGAACGGCTACACCTTC
TRBV11-2	TRBJ1-2	-	-	CASSLRQTGYTF	TGTGCCAGCAGCTTAAGACAAACAGGCTACACCTTC
TRBV18	TRBJ2-5	-	-	CASSPRQGETQYF	TGTGCCAGCTCACCGAGGCAGGGGGAGACCCAGTACTTC
TRBV4-3	TRBJ2-5	-	TRBD1	CASSQGPGQGLETQYF	TGCGCCAGCAGCCAGGGACCGGGACAGGGGCTGGAGACCCAGTACTTC
TRBV6-2/TRBV6-3	TRBJ1-2	-	-	CASSYSAGAPGYTF	TGTGCCAGCAGTTACTCGGCGGGTGCCCCCGGCTACACCTTC
TRBV4-3	TRBJ2-7	-	-	CASSQSPGVGYEQYF	TGCGCCAGCAGCCAGTCTCCAGGGGTAGGCTACGAGCAGTACTTC
TRBV6-2/TRBV6-3	TRBJ1-2	-	TRBD1	CASSYQGTGPLNDGYTF	TGTGCCAGCAGTTACCAGGGGACAGGCCCCTTAAACGATGGCTACACCTTC
TRBV5-1	TRBJ2-5	-	-	CASSLGSQETQYF	TGCGCCAGCAGCTTGGGCAGCCAAGAGACCCAGTACTTC
TRBV19	TRBJ2-2	-	-	CASSIVQTLNTGELFF	TGTGCCAGTAGTATAGTACAAACCTTGAACACCGGGGAGCTGTTTTTT
TRBV3-1/TRBV3-2	TRBJ1-4	-	-	CASSQGTGLTNEKLFF	TGTGCCAGCAGCCAAGGAACAGGGCTAACTAATGAAAAACTGTTTTTT
TRBV18	TRBJ2-7	-	TRBD2	CASSPPGLAGVREQYF	TGTGCCAGCTCACCACCGGGACTAGCGGGAGTTCGCGAGCAGTACTTC
TRBV5-1	TRBJ1-4	-	TRBD1	CASSLWRQGAGEKLFF	TGCGCCAGCAGCTTGTGGAGACAGGGGGCGGGTGAAAAACTGTTTTTT
TRBV27	TRBJ2-2	-	-	CASSLAGSTGELFF	TGTGCCAGCAGTTTAGCGGGTAGCACCGGGGAGCTGTTTTTT
TRBV5-6	TRBJ1-2	-	-	CASRTGLSANYGYTF	TGTGCCAGCAGAACGGGACTTTCGGCGAACTATGGCTACACCTTC
TRBV7-9	TRBJ2-3	-	-	CASSLVLAADTQYF	TGTGCCAGCAGCTTAGTATTAGCCGCAGATACGCAGTATTTT
TRBV15	TRBJ2-7	-	-	CATSRDITDPYEQYF	TGTGCCACCAGCAGAGATATCACAGACCCCTACGAGCAGTACTTC
TRBV13	TRBJ2-7	few	TRBD2	CASSLEREDEQYF	TGTGCCAGCAGCTTGGAGCGGGAGGACGAGCAGTACTTC
TRBV2	TRBJ2-7	few	-	CASSVPGAKSYEQYF	TGTGCCAGCAGTGTTCCAGGGGCGAAGTCCTACGAGCAGTACTTC
TRBV2	TRBJ2-7	-	TRBD1	CASTSTGMEYEQYF	TGTGCCAGCACTTCGACAGGGATGGAATACGAGCAGTACTTC
TRBV5-4	TRBJ2-6	-	TRBD2	CASSAGLAGSGANVLTF	TGTGCCAGCAGCGCAGGACTAGCGGGATCTGGGGCCAACGTCCTGACTTTC
TRBV28	TRBJ2-5	-	TRBD1	CASSLKGAGETQYF	TGTGCCAGCAGTTTAAAGGGGGCTGGGGAGACCCAGTACTTC
TRBV6-2/TRBV6-3	TRBJ2-2	once	TRBD2	CASSYSVAGLRNTGELFF	TGTGCCAGCAGTTACTCGGTAGCGGGACTTCGAAACACCGGGGAGCTGTTTTTT
TRBV11-2	TRBJ2-6	-	-	CASSFRGIDSGANVLTF	TGTGCCAGCAGCTTCCGCGGTATCGACTCTGGGGCCAACGTCCTGACTTTC
TRBV9	TRBJ2-6	-	-	CASSPGSTLSGANVLTF	TGTGCCAGCAGCCCCGGGTCCACCCTCTCTGGGGCCAACGTCCTGACTTTC
TRBV2	TRBJ2-7	once	-	CASRTPSYEQYF	TGTGCCAGCAGGACCCCTAGCTACGAGCAGTACTTC
TRBV24-1	TRBJ1-5	-	-	CATSDLPSGEKGNQPQHF	TGTGCCACCAGTGATTTGCCATCGGGGGAGAAGGGCAATCAGCCCCAGCATTTT
TRBV6-5	TRBJ2-5	-	-	CASSYLAGTQYF	TGTGCCAGCAGTTACCTGGCGGGGACCCAGTACTTC
TRBV12-3/TRBV12-4	TRBJ2-1	-	-	CASRERPDNEQFF	TGTGCCAGCAGGGAGCGACCCGACAATGAGCAGTTCTTC
TRBV25-1	TRBJ2-5	-	-	CASRGNNRVKTQYF	TGTGCCAGCAGGGGGAATAACAGGGTTAAGACCCAGTACTTC
TRBV4-2	TRBJ2-3	-	-	CASSQGLGKTGTDTQYF	TGTGCCAGCAGCCAAGGATTGGGAAAGACAGGAACAGATACGCAGTATTTT
TRBV7-8	TRBJ1-3	-	-	CASTYNRGVGNTIYF	TGTGCCAGCACCTATAACCGGGGAGTTGGAAACACCATATATTTT
TRBV7-2	TRBJ2-7	once	TRBD1	CASSRQGAGYEQYF	TGTGCCAGCAGTCGACAGGGGGCGGGTTACGAGCAGTACTTC
TRBV6-5	TRBJ1-6	-	-	CASSYLQGNSPLHF	TGTGCCAGCAGTTATTTACAGGGAAATTCACCCCTCCACTTT
TRBV7-2	TRBJ1-1	-	TRBD1	CASSHRGSDTEAFF	TGTGCCAGCAGCCACAGGGGTTCAGACACTGAAGCTTTCTTT